This TCR beta chain was sequenced for a study of blood T cell repertoires in COVID-19 (dated by TCRdb to between 2020 and 2021). As for the study more broadly: Samples from collaborators originated in the United States, Italy and Spain and spanned both the acute and convalescent phases of COVID-19. The repertoires were made available in a free public database intended to serve as a resource for research on the immune response to SARS-CoV-2. Where available, HLA class I and class II types were obtained from metadata supplied by the sample provider rather than from assay-based typing. Subjects who had been exposed to COVID-19, were actively infected with it, or had recovered from it provided the deeply sampled blood TCRbeta repertoires that made up the dataset. The prospective study material was composed of cDNA or gDNA derived from T cells, B-cell-depleted T cells, or PBMCs. The samples were drawn from the first 160 participants of the ongoing ImmuneRACE study and from under 1,500 subjects provided by 6 global collaborators. A de-identified subject ID, COVID-19 status, age in years and sex were almost always included in the sample metadata.

The immunoSEQ Assay, a bias-controlled multiplex PCR, was used to amplify TCRbeta CDR3 regions from genomic DNA. Regarding the original processing steps: Within the assay, amplification of reference gene primers was used to estimate how many nucleated cells each sample contained. Sequence reads were collapsed and filtered to measure the absolute abundance of every unique TCRbeta CDR3 rearrangement. For each sample, productive Simpson clonality was calculated as the square root of Simpson's diversity index over productive rearrangements. TCRdb provides this immuneACCESS table in a form limited to in-frame rearrangements. Some clones are lacking; in checked studies, under half of them reflect an unresolved V gene, and why the rest are absent is not known. V, J and clone size are those of that table, while D and trimming were read from the DNA. In all, the sample holds 95,000 to 150,000 clones, and 84% of those were seen once. The ten largest clones capture around 4.2% of the sample.

What the work shows at the level of the full study, not this receptor alone: The quantity of clinical and demographic metadata differed by source and by participant and was supplied without curation.

In the prospective study, participants were about 18 to 95 years old, resided in 20 to 30 geographic areas of the United States, and were enrolled through a virtual design. To assign participants to cohorts, the prospective study relied on clinical history that participants themselves reported in a screening survey and a study questionnaire. ImmuneRACE Cohort 3 recovered participants were defined by two consecutive negative NP/OP PCR tests, healthcare professional clearance, or symptom resolution. In the prospective study, mobile phlebotomists collected whole blood, serum and a nasopharyngeal or oropharyngeal swab from each participant. Additional blood draws and questionnaires over an approximately 2-month period could optionally be provided by prospective study participants. Before DNA extraction, blood samples from the prospective study were shipped at room temperature or frozen. The CDR3 runs 17 amino acids, cysteine and phenylalanine included. Only CDR3 DNA is held: 51 bases, read in frame from base 1. The junction shows trimming of 0 bases on V and 4 bases on J, and the gene matches do not reach 9 bases of it. Reading the germline V gene gives CDR1 MNHNS and CDR2 SASEGT.

Remarks on this clone: Its specific antigen is unknown. Base qualities are missing; no much larger clone stands one base away.

Rearrangement joined TRBV6-1 to TRBJ1-5; TRBD1 aligns with 7 central bases. This TCR was sampled from a woman in her 30s who had recovered from COVID-19. The sample comprised PBMCs or T cells enriched from blood (not recorded which). The CDR3 has the sequence CASSEARGTGVNQPQHF. Read as DNA, the sequence is TGTGCCAGCAGTGAAGCGCGGGGAACAGGGGTAAATCAGCCCCAGCATTTT.